The 15 T cell receptor beta chains below come from one sample, sequenced in a study of T cell responses to AZD1222 COVID-19 vaccine. Libraries were prepared by immunoSEQ multiplex PCR; TCRdb keeps only in-frame clonotypes and omits some of them. Of 100,000 or so clones in the sample, 89% were seen once. This specimen consisted of peripheral blood, obtained 28 days after the second AZD1222 dose. The receptors here all came from an adult who received the AZD1222 COVID-19 vaccine.

The chain combines TRBV6-5 with TRBJ1-3, with 8 bases lining up with TRBD1. The CDR3 covers 15 residues. Germline CDR1 is MNHEY and CDR2 is SVGAGI. The J segment lost 2 bases and the V segment lost 6 bases, leaving 6 bases of the junction unmatched. CDR3 in amino acids: CASSPTDRAGNTIYF. CDR3 sequence (DNA): TGTGCCAGCAGCCCCACGGACAGGGCTGGAAACACCATATATTTT.

The chain combines TRBV25-1 with TRBJ1-3; D not resolved. The V end lost 1 base, the J end lost 4 bases, and 11 bases lay between the germline ends. There are 15 residues in the CDR3. Germline CDR1 is MGHDK and CDR2 is SYGVNS. CDR3 amino acids: CASSEFEGPGNTIYF. DNA for the CDR3: TGTGCCAGCAGTGAATTTGAGGGTCCAGGAAACACCATATATTTT.

As regards this clone: This likely comes from a read error, as the CDR3 has no conserved phenylalanine or tryptophan at its end. V and J are TRBV5-1 and TRBJ1-1; tentatively, D is TRBD1 (6 bases). Germline CDR1 reads SGHRS; CDR2 reads YFSETQ. The ends were cut back, 0 bases at V and 2 bases at J, with 8 bases in the middle. The length of the CDR3 is 14 residues. The CDR3 coding sequence is TGCGCCAGCAGCTTGGGCAGGGGAAACACTGAAGCTTTCTCT. Protein product: CASSLGRGNTEAFS.

V usage is TRBV28 and J usage is TRBJ1-1; D call uncertain. The CDR3 has 11 amino acids. Per the germline V gene, CDR1 is MDHEN and CDR2 is SYDVKM. Trimming stripped 5 bases from V and 2 bases from J, with 3 bases between. DNA for the CDR3: TGTGCCAGCAGTGGTAACACTGAAGCTTTCTTT. It is translated as CASSGNTEAFF.

The chain employs TRBV4-3 and TRBJ2-1, with TRBD1 as a possible D gene (6 bases). CDR3 length: 15 amino acids. Germline CDR1 is LGHNA and CDR2 is YSLEER. V lost 2 bases, J lost 5 bases, and 13 bases lay in between. The CDR3 bases are TGCGCCAGCAGCCAAAGGGGGATCGGTGACAATGAGCAGTTCTTC. Translated, it gives CASSQRGIGDNEQFF.

The V call is TRBV5-8, the J call TRBJ1-1; 12 nucleotides align to TRBD1. The germline gives CDR1 SGHTS, CDR2 YDEGEE. This CDR3 region has 16 residues. After removal of 5 bases from V and 0 bases from J, the junction contained 5 bases not matched to a gene. CDR3 nucleotides: TGTGCCAGCAGGCCCCGGGACAGGGGGCTGAACACTGAAGCTTTCTTT. It codes for CASRPRDRGLNTEAFF. The whole variable domain, filled in from reference TRBV5-8 and TRBJ1-1, reads EAGVTQSPTHLIKTRGQQATLRCSPISGHTSVYWYQQALGLGLQFLLWYDEGEERNRGNFPPRFSGRQFPNYSSELNVNALELEDSALYLCASRPRDRGLNTEAFFGQGTRLTVV.

The V call is TRBV27, the J call TRBJ2-1; 7 positions agree with TRBD1. Trimming removed 4 bases from V and 7 bases from J; junction bases left unmatched: 4. Germline V gene lookup returns CDR1 MNHEY and CDR2 SMNVEV (reference sequence). This CDR3 is built from 13 residues. CDR3 loop: CASSSGTANEQFF. CDR3 nucleotides: TGTGCCAGCAGTTCCGGGACAGCGAATGAGCAGTTCTTC.

This chain links TRBV28 with TRBJ1-5; D is ambiguous. This CDR3 contains 13 residues. Germline V gene data show CDR1 as MDHEN and CDR2 as SYDVKM. V dropped 3 bases and J dropped 2 bases, with 5 bases sitting between them. The CDR3, as DNA: TGTGCCAGCAGTTTGTTCCGCAATCAGCCCCAGCATTTT. Amino acids: CASSLFRNQPQHF.

This rearrangement joins TRBV4-2 to TRBJ2-7; 8 bases agree with TRBD2. The junction had 7 bases not matched to a gene; V was cut back by 1 base and J by 5 bases. CDR1 and CDR2 (germline): LGHNA, YNFKEQ. The CDR3 is 15 amino acids. The CDR3 nucleotides read TGTGCCAGCAGCCAAGTTATGCGGGAGGACGACGAGCAGTACTTC. This translates into CASSQVMREDDEQYF.

The chain has TRBV28 and TRBJ2-7; the match to TRBD2 covers 9 bases. CDR1 is MDHEN and CDR2 is SYDVKM in the germline V gene. J lost 4 bases, V lost 6 bases, and 10 bases had no gene match. This CDR3 is 15 amino acids long. The CDR3 coding sequence is TGTGCCAGCAGATCTAGCGGGGCTACTCTTTACGAGCAGTACTTC. It specifies CASRSSGATLYEQYF.

This chain joins TRBV3-1 (or the pseudogene TRBV3-2) and TRBJ2-5, with D unclear. CDR1 is LGHDT and CDR2 is YNNKEL in the germline V gene (reference sequence). With 4 bases removed from V and 2 bases from J, the gap between germline ends came to 11 bases. This CDR3 contains 14 residues. DNA for the CDR3: TGTGCCAGCAGCCCCCCTGCTCAGCAAGAGACCCAGTACTTC. As protein: CASSPPAQQETQYF.

The rearrangement joins TRBV28 to TRBJ1-5, with 11 bases fitting TRBD1. The junction had 4 bases not matched to a gene; V was cut back by 4 bases and J by 2 bases. CDR1 and CDR2 from the germline V gene are MDHEN and SYDVKM. The CDR3 loop spans 16 amino acids. This CDR3 reads CASSSPGQGGNQPQHF. CDR3 DNA: TGTGCCAGCAGTTCCCCGGGACAGGGGGGCAATCAGCCCCAGCATTTT.

This chain links TRBV29-1 with TRBJ2-7; 13 bases map to TRBD2. After removal of 6 bases from V and 2 bases from J, the junction contained 4 bases not matched to a gene. Germline V gene sequence: CDR1 SQVTM, CDR2 ANQGSEA. The CDR3 runs to 14 residues. CDR3 residues: CSVATSGGTYEQYF. The CDR3 coding sequence is TGCAGCGTGGCGACTAGCGGGGGGACCTACGAGCAGTACTTC.

This chain joins TRBV2 and TRBJ2-7; 10 bases line up with TRBD2. The CDR3 totals 15 residues. The V segment lost 5 bases and the J segment 6 bases; nucleotides outside the gene matches: 10. CDR1 and CDR2 from the germline V gene are SNHLY and FYNNEI. The DNA for the CDR3 is TGTGCCAGCAGTACCGTAGCGGGAGGAGTAGGCGAGCAGTACTTC. It yields the protein CASSTVAGGVGEQYF.

V usage is TRBV5-5 and J usage is TRBJ2-1, with D perhaps TRBD1 (6 bases). Germline V gives CDR1 SGHKS, CDR2 YYEKEE (reference sequence). The V gene lost 0 bases and the J gene lost 9 bases, with 19 bases spanning the gap. The CDR3 consists of 16 residues. The CDR3 DNA follows: TGTGCCAGCAGCTTGGTGGTGCTACAGGGTTCCAGTGAGCAGTTCTTC. Its translation: CASSLVVLQGSSEQFF.